This TCR beta chain stems from a study of cytomegalovirus exposure and HLA in healthy donors. Method: immunoSEQ multiplex PCR; TCRdb's copy keeps in-frame clones and lacks some. The repertoire includes about 260,000 clones, 90% of them detected once, and approximately 3% sits in the top ten. This CDR3 has 15 amino acids. V lost 5 bases, J lost 6 bases, and 6 bases stayed unmatched. From germline, CDR1 is MNHEY and CDR2 SMNVEV (reference sequence). The chain carries TRBV27 and TRBJ2-3; TRBD2 matches at 12 bases. What was sequenced was PBMCs. The clonotype was recovered from a woman aged 30 to 39 in good health and CMV-seronegative. CDR3 bases: TGTGCCAGCAGTGGACTAGCGGGGTTCCCGGATACGCAGTATTTT. This gives the protein CASSGLAGFPDTQYF.